Shown below are 10 T cell receptor beta chains from a single sample sequenced in a study of T-cell memory formation after mild COVID-19. TCRdb independently ran MiXCR on the 5' RACE reads; one entry per CDR3 protein. The profile shows about 100,000 distinct CDR3 sequences, 11% of them singletons. Sequencing was done on a sample of PBMCs or a T cell subset sorted from them (not recorded which). These receptors originate from a man aged 18 to 30 who had mild COVID-19 (a few samples of this study predate the infection). Cell type and time point are not known.

The rearrangement links TRBV5-1 to TRBJ2-1; 9 nucleotides match TRBD1. The CDR3 length is 12 residues. CDR1 and CDR2 (germline): SGHRS, YFSETQ. V shed 4 bases and J 9 bases; nucleotides not matched to a gene: 2. CDR3 nucleotide sequence: TGCGCCAGCAGCCCGGGACAGGGTGAGCAGTTCTTC. It specifies CASSPGQGEQFF.

This chain connects TRBV5-6 to TRBJ1-4, with D perhaps matching TRBD1 (6 bases). The CDR3 extends over 14 amino acids. Germline CDR1 reads SGHDT; CDR2 reads YYEEEE. Between the trimmed V and J ends, which lost 1 base and 8 bases, there was a span of 12 bases. The CDR3 DNA is TGTGCCAGCAGCTTGAGGGGGTTTGGAGAAAAACTGTTTTTT. This sequence encodes CASSLRGFGEKLFF.

In its sample, this clonotype ranks as medium-sized. The chain recombines TRBV12-3 or TRBV12-4 with TRBJ2-3; no reliable D call. The CDR3 consists of 11 residues. V lost 2 bases, J lost 3 bases, and 0 bases lay in between. CDR3 sequence: CASSLTDTQYF. CDR3 bases: TGTGCCAGCAGTTTAACAGATACGCAGTATTTT.

The chain uses TRBV2 and TRBJ1-2; D gene uncertain. CDR3 length equals 12 residues. CDR1 is SNHLY and CDR2 is FYNNEI in the germline V gene. V was trimmed by 10 bases and J by 4 bases, leaving 13 bases between them. CDR3: CATKPTIYGYTF. CDR3 coding DNA: TGTGCCACGAAGCCGACTATCTATGGCTACACCTTC. Full variable domain (outside the CDR3, taken from reference TRBV2 and TRBJ1-2): EPEVTQTPSHQVTQMGQEVILRCVPISNHLYFYWYRQILGQKVEFLVSFYNNEISEKSEIFDDQFSVERPDGSNFTLKIRSTKLEDSAMYFCATKPTIYGYTFGSGTRLTVV.

This clonotype was seen a few times. The chain links TRBV4-1 to TRBJ1-2; 7 nucleotides align to TRBD1. This CDR3 contains 13 residues. The junction had 2 bases not matched to a gene; V was cut back by 4 bases and J by 3 bases. Germline CDR1 MGHRA, CDR2 YSYEKL. CDR3 amino acids: CASSPDRDYGYTF. In DNA, the CDR3 is TGCGCCAGCAGCCCCGACAGGGACTATGGCTACACCTTC.

The V call is TRBV4-1, the J call TRBJ2-3; D gene uncertain. The CDR3 contains 14 residues. Germline CDR1 reads MGHRA; CDR2 reads YSYEKL. Trimming removed 1 base at V and 2 bases at J, with 7 bases between. CDR3 protein: CASSQGWDTDTQYF. The CDR3 region has the DNA TGCGCCAGCAGCCAAGGATGGGACACAGATACGCAGTATTTT.

This chain uses TRBV7-6 with TRBJ1-3, with D hard to call. Germline values: CDR1 SGHVS, CDR2 FNYEAQ. V lost 2 bases, J lost 0 bases, and 11 bases lay in between. CDR3 length: 16 amino acids. CDR3 bases: TGTGCCAGCAGCTTATTTGGGCAGTTCTCTGGAAACACCATATATTTT. Translated: CASSLFGQFSGNTIYF.

The J gene is TRBJ1-3, the V gene TRBV12-3 or TRBV12-4; D gene ambiguous. V was pared by 3 bases and J by 0 bases, with 6 bases between. This CDR3 contains 14 residues. The CDR3 region is CASSFTSSGNTIYF. The DNA of the CDR3 is TGTGCCAGCAGTTTTACAAGCTCTGGAAACACCATATATTTT.

The rearrangement joins TRBV29-1 to TRBJ1-4; a weak D match, TRBD1 (5 bases). CDR3 length: 15 amino acids. The V end lost 1 base, the J end lost 7 bases, and 16 bases lay between the germline ends. Germline V gives CDR1 SQVTM, CDR2 ANQGSEA. The CDR3 loop is CSVEGRGTGGEKLFF. The CDR3 DNA is TGCAGCGTTGAAGGTAGAGGGACCGGCGGTGAAAAACTGTTTTTT. Supplemented by reference TRBV29-1 and TRBJ1-4, the full variable domain reads SAVISQKPSRDICQRGTSLTIQCQVDSQVTMMFWYRQQPGQSLTLIATANQGSEATYESGFVIDKFPISRPNLTFSTLTVSNMSPEDSSIYLCSVEGRGTGGEKLFFGSGTQLSVL.

This clonotype was picked up a small number of times. The genes are TRBV5-5 and TRBJ2-7; D is unclear. V was pared by 2 bases and J by 1 base, with 22 bases between. This CDR3 has 18 amino acids. Looked up from germline, CDR1 is SGHKS and CDR2 is YYEKEE (reference sequence). The DNA for the CDR3 is TGTGCCAGCAGCTTCCCGACGGTGGCCAACGGGCGATCCTACGAGCAGTACTTC. It translates to CASSFPTVANGRSYEQYF. Using reference TRBV5-5 and TRBJ2-7 for the parts outside the CDR3, the full variable domain is DAGVTQSPTHLIKTRGQQVTLRCSPISGHKSVSWYQQVLGQGPQFIFQYYEKEERGRGNFPDRFSARQFPNYSSELNVNALLLGDSALYLCASSFPTVANGRSYEQYFGPGTRLTVT.